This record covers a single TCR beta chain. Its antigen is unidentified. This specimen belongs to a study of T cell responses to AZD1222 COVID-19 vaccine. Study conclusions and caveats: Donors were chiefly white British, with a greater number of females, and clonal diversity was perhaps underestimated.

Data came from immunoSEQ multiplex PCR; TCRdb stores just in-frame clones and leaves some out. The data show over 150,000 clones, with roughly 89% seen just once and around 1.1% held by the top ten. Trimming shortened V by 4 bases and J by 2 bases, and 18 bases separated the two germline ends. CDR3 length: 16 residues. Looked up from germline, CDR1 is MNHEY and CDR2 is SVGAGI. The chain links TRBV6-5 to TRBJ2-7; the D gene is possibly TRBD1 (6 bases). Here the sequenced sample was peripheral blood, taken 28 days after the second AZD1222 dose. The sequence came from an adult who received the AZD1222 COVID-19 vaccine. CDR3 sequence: CASSSLRDTLPYEQYF. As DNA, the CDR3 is TGTGCCAGCAGTTCCCTCCGGGACACACTCCCCTACGAGCAGTACTTC.